What follows are 16 T cell receptor beta chains derived from one specimen sequenced in a study of blood T cell repertoires in COVID-19 (dated by TCRdb to the early 2020s). The receptor library was made with the immunoSEQ multiplex PCR assay. TCRdb retrieved this table from immuneACCESS and kept in-frame rearrangements only. Not all clones are present; in checked studies, unresolved V genes account for under half, and no reason is known for the remainder. The sample table contains about 90,000 clones; only one count was recorded for less than 90% of them. About 1.2% of the sample rests with the top ten. The sequencing input was peripheral blood. The receptors were sampled from a man older than 75 with active or convalescent COVID-19.

The genes are TRBV6-4 and TRBJ2-1; TRBD1 matches 7 bases. J lost 7 bases, V lost 5 bases, and 5 bases had no gene match. The germline V gene encodes CDR1 MRHNA and CDR2 SNTAGT. CDR3 length equals 13 residues. The CDR3: CASSRQGGNEQFF. CDR3 DNA: TGTGCCAGCAGTAGACAGGGTGGGAATGAGCAGTTCTTC.

V gene TRBV6-2 or TRBV6-3 combines with J gene TRBJ1-1, with 8 bases aligning to TRBD1. Germline V gives CDR1 MNHEY, CDR2 SVGEGT. The V segment lost 2 bases and the J segment 4 bases; nucleotides outside the gene matches: 3. CDR3 length: 14 amino acids. CDR3 DNA sequence: TGTGCCAGCAGTTACCAGACAGGGGTCACTGAAGCTTTCTTT. This codes for CASSYQTGVTEAFF.

The gene calls are TRBV19 and TRBJ1-5; maybe TRBD1 (6 bases). Germline V CDR1 and CDR2: LNHDA, SQIVND (reference sequence). The CDR3 has 14 residues. Between the trimmed V and J ends, which lost 9 bases and 6 bases, there was a span of 18 bases. The CDR3 protein is CASTNRDIRQPQHF. CDR3 DNA sequence: TGTGCCAGCACAAACCGGGACATCCGTCAGCCCCAGCATTTT. Full variable domain (remainder filled in from reference TRBV19 and TRBJ1-5): DGGITQSPKYLFRKEGQNVTLSCEQNLNHDAMYWYRQDPGQGLRLIYYSQIVNDFQKGDIAEGYSVSREKKESFPLTVTSAQKNPTAFYLCASTNRDIRQPQHFGDGTRLSIL.

The chain has TRBV9 and TRBJ2-3; D unclear. CDR3 length: 16 residues. Between the trimmed V and J ends, which lost 2 bases and 1 base, there was a span of 14 bases. Germline CDR1 is SGDLS and CDR2 is YYNGEE. The CDR3 protein is CASSVSGASGTDTQYF. In nucleotides, the CDR3 is TGTGCCAGCAGCGTGTCGGGTGCGAGCGGCACAGATACGCAGTATTTT.

The V and J genes are TRBV5-1 and TRBJ2-7, with TRBD1 as a possible D gene (6 bases). The V gene's germline CDR1 is SGHRS and CDR2 YFSETQ. The V and J ends lost 2 bases and 3 bases respectively, with 12 bases between them. CDR3 length equals 14 residues. CDR3 in DNA: TGCGCCAGCAGCTTCAGGGACATCCTCTACGAGCAGTACTTC. Protein sequence: CASSFRDILYEQYF.

The V call is TRBV15, the J call TRBJ2-7; tentative D call: TRBD2 (5 bases). The ends were cut back, 0 bases at V and 7 bases at J, with 13 bases in the middle. Germline CDR1 is LNHNV and CDR2 is YYDKDF (reference sequence). The CDR3 loop spans 14 amino acids. CDR3 bases: TGTGCCACCAGCAGAGACAGGACCGGCGGGGAGCAGTACTTC. It codes for CATSRDRTGGEQYF.

This chain uses TRBV28 with TRBJ2-2; D is perhaps TRBD2 (6 bases). In germline, CDR1 is MDHEN, CDR2 SYDVKM. The germline V and J ends were trimmed by 3 bases and 4 bases, with 12 bases remaining between them. The CDR3 has 15 residues. The CDR3 loop is CASSFGGAGTGELFF. The CDR3 region has the DNA TGTGCCAGCAGTTTTGGCGGGGCGGGCACCGGGGAGCTGTTTTTT.

The genes are TRBV19 and TRBJ1-5; D is uncertain. V dropped 1 base and J dropped 5 bases, with 21 bases sitting between them. CDR3 length: 18 residues. CDR1 and CDR2 (germline): LNHDA, SQIVND (reference sequence). Written as DNA, the CDR3 is TGTGCCAGTAGTATAGGGAGAGTGGCCTTAATCGTGTATCAGCCCCAGCATTTT. Translating it yields CASSIGRVALIVYQPQHF.

CDR3 nucleotides: TGTGCCAGCAGTGAAGACTCAGGGTGGAACTATGGCTACACCTTC. This translates into CASSEDSGWNYGYTF. The chain has TRBV2 and TRBJ1-2, with D perhaps matching TRBD1 (5 bases). CDR1 SNHLY and CDR2 FYNNEI come from the germline V gene. The CDR3 sequence is 15 residues long. V lost 1 base, J lost 2 bases, and 11 bases lay in between.

The rearrangement uses TRBV24-1 and TRBJ2-1; 7 bases agree with TRBD2. The V gene's germline CDR1 is KGHDR and CDR2 SFDVKD. The trim removed 9 bases at V and 9 bases at J, leaving 4 bases unmatched. The CDR3 has 11 residues. The CDR3 sequence: CATGEGREQFF. Written as DNA, the CDR3 is TGTGCCACCGGGGAGGGACGTGAGCAGTTCTTC.

The chain is built from TRBV5-1 and TRBJ2-3, with D perhaps TRBD2 (6 bases). Germline lookup yields CDR1 SGHRS and CDR2 YFSETQ. V dropped 4 bases and J dropped 0 bases, with 18 bases sitting between them. CDR3 size: 17 residues. The CDR3 nucleotides are TGCGCCAGCAGCAAGGGGTCGGATAGCGGAAGCACAGATACGCAGTATTTT. Residues: CASSKGSDSGSTDTQYF.

The chain employs TRBV24-1 and TRBJ2-1; 9 nucleotides align to TRBD2. Germline values: CDR1 KGHDR, CDR2 SFDVKD. This CDR3 spans 16 amino acids. Germline trimming cut 4 bases from V and 3 bases from J; bases unmatched to any gene: 6. The CDR3 sequence: CATSDYGTSSYNEQFF. DNA of the CDR3: TGTGCCACCAGTGACTATGGGACTAGCAGCTACAATGAGCAGTTCTTC.

The gene calls are TRBV7-2 and TRBJ2-2, with D perhaps TRBD2 (6 bases). Germline values: CDR1 SGHTA, CDR2 FQGNSA. The CDR3 has 14 residues. The V and J ends lost 3 bases and 6 bases respectively, with 11 bases between them. CDR3 sequence (DNA): TGTGCCAGCAGCTTTTCCAGGGACTCCGGGGAGCTGTTTTTT. Its translation: CASSFSRDSGELFF.

The CDR3 loop reads CASSEQESNQPQHF. CDR3 in DNA: TGTGCCAGCAGTGAACAGGAAAGCAATCAGCCCCAGCATTTT. The rearrangement links TRBV6-1 to TRBJ1-5; D is unresolved. The germline V gene encodes CDR1 MNHNS and CDR2 SASEGT. This CDR3 comprises 14 residues. V lost 2 bases and J lost 1, with 6 bases in between.

The count of this clone is one. The V gene is TRBV7-2, the J gene TRBJ1-5; no reliable D call. The CDR3 length is 13 residues. CDR1 and CDR2 (germline): SGHTA, FQGNSA. Trimming removed 1 base from V and 7 bases from J, with 8 bases in between. The CDR3, as DNA: TGTGCCAGCAGCTTAGGAAGAGGGCAGCCCCAGCATTTT. Its translation is CASSLGRGQPQHF.

The chain links TRBV6-5 to TRBJ2-7; 8 bases fit TRBD1. With V trimmed by 6 bases and J by 0 bases, 7 bases remained unmatched. Germline V lookup: CDR1 MNHEY, CDR2 SVGAGI. The CDR3 has 15 amino acids. In DNA form, the CDR3 reads TGTGCCAGCAGAGGACAGGGCTCTTTCTCCTACGAGCAGTACTTC. Translated: CASRGQGSFSYEQYF.